These 25 T cell receptor beta chains share one sample of origin, sequenced in a study of blood T cell repertoires in COVID-19. The method was immunoSEQ multiplex PCR; TCRdb's version includes in-frame clones alone and lacks a portion of them. The profile shows some 150,000 clones, approximately 87% of them singletons. Sequences were obtained from peripheral blood. These receptors were obtained from a woman aged 40 to 49 with acute or convalescent COVID-19.

The J gene is TRBJ1-1, the V gene TRBV6-6; 9 bases fit TRBD1. Germline V lookup: CDR1 MNHNY, CDR2 SVGAGI (reference sequence). V shed 2 bases, J shed 5 bases, and the junction held 9 bases outside the gene matches. This CDR3 spans 16 amino acids. DNA for the CDR3: TGTGCCAGCAGTTACCCAGAACTGACAGGGGGGACTGAAGCTTTCTTT. Protein sequence: CASSYPELTGGTEAFF.

In its sample, this clone was seen a few times. The junction and the germline gene differ at one end; a read error may be behind it. V usage is TRBV7-7 and J usage is TRBJ2-1; possibly TRBD2 for D (7 bases). CDR3 size: 16 residues. CDR1 is SSHAT, CDR2 FNYEAQ, per germline (reference sequence). CDR3 sequence (DNA): TGTGCTAGCAGCTTAGGATGGGGAGGGGGATACAATGAGCAGTTCTTC. It yields the protein CASSLGWGGGYNEQFF.

The V and J genes are TRBV11-2 and TRBJ1-2; 10 positions match TRBD1. The CDR3 spans 17 residues. J gave up 5 bases and V 5 bases, and 14 bases lay outside the gene matches. Germline loops: CDR1 SGHAT, CDR2 FQNNGV. The DNA for the CDR3 is TGTGCCAGCAGCCAAGGGACAGGGGCCTGGACGAATTATGGCTACACCTTC. It translates to CASSQGTGAWTNYGYTF.

The chain has TRBV4-1 and TRBJ1-1, with D possibly being TRBD1 (5 bases). CDR3 size: 13 residues. Trimming left V 3 bases short and J 7 bases short, with 12 bases between. Germline V lookup: CDR1 MGHRA, CDR2 YSYEKL. Here the CDR3 reads CASSHLGEGEAFF. The CDR3 DNA is TGCGCCAGCAGCCACCTAGGGGAGGGTGAAGCTTTCTTT.

A few counts support this clone. The chain uses TRBV11-2 and TRBJ2-1, with TRBD2 matching over 7 bases. Trimming at V came to 3 bases and at J to 6 bases, leaving 5 bases not matched to a gene. In germline, CDR1 is SGHAT, CDR2 FQNNGV. This CDR3 is 14 amino acids long. The CDR3 nucleotides are TGTGCCAGCAGCTTGGGGGGGAGGGTCAATGAGCAGTTCTTC. Translation: CASSLGGRVNEQFF. The whole variable domain, filled in from reference TRBV11-2 and TRBJ2-1, reads EAGVAQSPRYKIIEKRQSVAFWCNPISGHATLYWYQQILGQGPKLLIQFQNNGVVDDSQLPKDRFSAERLKGVDSTLKIQPAKLEDSAVYLCASSLGGRVNEQFFGPGTRLTVL.

The chain recombines TRBV29-1 with TRBJ2-1; 10 nucleotides align to TRBD2. The germline gives CDR1 SQVTM, CDR2 ANQGSEA. The CDR3 has 16 amino acids. V lost 0 bases and J lost 8; bases outside the gene matches: 10. The CDR3 DNA is TGCAGCGTTGAAGATCCGGCTAGCGGGAGTCTAGATGAGCAGTTCTTC. This gives the protein CSVEDPASGSLDEQFF.

The V and J genes are TRBV7-2 and TRBJ2-2; D may be TRBD2 (6 bases). From germline, CDR1 is SGHTA and CDR2 FQGNSA. V dropped 0 bases and J dropped 2 bases, with 10 bases sitting between them. The CDR3 spans 16 residues. The CDR3 here is CASSLAGTVNTGELFF. The CDR3 nucleotides are TGTGCCAGCAGCTTAGCGGGGACTGTAAACACCGGGGAGCTGTTTTTT.

CDR3 bases: TGTGCCAGCAGTTTCCAGGGAATAGAGTATGGCTACACCTTC. Translated, it gives CASSFQGIEYGYTF. V gene TRBV28 combines with J gene TRBJ1-2, with a weak D call TRBD1 (5 bases). This CDR3 comprises 14 residues. The germline V gene encodes CDR1 MDHEN and CDR2 SYDVKM. V lost 3 bases and J lost 5, with 13 bases in between.

V is TRBV6-5 and J is TRBJ1-2, with D tentatively TRBD1 (5 bases). The germline gives CDR1 MNHEY, CDR2 SVGAGI. V shed 2 bases and J shed 1 base, with 11 bases lying between them. The CDR3 length is 15 residues. The DNA for the CDR3 is TGTGCCAGCAGTTACCTGTCAGGGAATAACTATGGCTACACCTTC. Its protein is CASSYLSGNNYGYTF.

This chain joins TRBV19 and TRBJ1-2, with D maybe TRBD1 (5 bases). V was pared by 3 bases and J by 2 bases, with 13 bases between. CDR3 size: 15 residues. Germline V gene lookup returns CDR1 LNHDA and CDR2 SQIVND (reference sequence). CDR3 coding DNA: TGTGCCAGTAGTATCAACACAGGCACCAACTATGGCTACACCTTC. It translates to CASSINTGTNYGYTF. Based on the CDR3 plus reference TRBV19 and TRBJ1-2, the full variable domain is DGGITQSPKYLFRKEGQNVTLSCEQNLNHDAMYWYRQDPGQGLRLIYYSQIVNDFQKGDIAEGYSVSREKKESFPLTVTSAQKNPTAFYLCASSINTGTNYGYTFGSGTRLTVV.

The DNA for the CDR3 is TGTGCCAGCAGTTTAGGGGACAGGGGGGGTTATCAGCCCCAGCATTTT. Translation gives CASSLGDRGGYQPQHF. The chain couples TRBV28 to TRBJ1-5; 11 nucleotides line up with TRBD1. V lost 2 bases to trimming and J lost 5 bases; unmatched junction nucleotides: 5. CDR1 is MDHEN and CDR2 is SYDVKM in the germline V gene. The CDR3 runs 16 residues.

The chain recombines TRBV18 with TRBJ1-4; D possibly corresponds to TRBD1 (5 bases). Germline CDR1 reads KGHSH; CDR2 reads LQKENI. V lost 3 bases, J lost 5 bases, and 16 bases lay in between. This CDR3 has 16 residues. CDR3 protein: CASSPLSRQGNEKLFF. The CDR3 bases are TGTGCCAGCTCACCCCTCTCCCGGCAGGGAAATGAAAAACTGTTTTTT. The variable domain in full, with the rest retrieved from reference TRBV18 and TRBJ1-4, is NAGVMQNPRHLVRRRGQEARLRCSPMKGHSHVYWYRQLPEEGLKFMVYLQKENIIDESGMPKERFSAEFPKEGPSILRIQQVVRGDSAAYFCASSPLSRQGNEKLFFGSGTQLSVL.

The rearrangement joins TRBV28 to TRBJ2-7; D unresolved. V was clipped by 6 bases and J by 4 bases, with 13 bases between them. Germline CDR1 MDHEN, CDR2 SYDVKM. The CDR3 spans 13 residues. The CDR3 DNA reads as TGTGCCAGCAGCGAAATAACTTGGTACGAGCAGTACTTC. Protein: CASSEITWYEQYF.

The chain has TRBV6-4 and TRBJ1-2; tentatively, D is TRBD1 (6 bases). V was clipped by 0 bases and J by 3 bases, with 8 bases between them. Germline loops: CDR1 MRHNA, CDR2 SNTAGT. CDR3 size: 14 residues. Written as DNA, the CDR3 is TGTGCCAGCAGTGACTCGCCAGGGGACTATGGCTACACCTTC. Amino acid sequence: CASSDSPGDYGYTF.

The chain joins TRBV28 to TRBJ2-5; tentatively, D is TRBD2 (6 bases). The germline gives CDR1 MDHEN, CDR2 SYDVKM. The CDR3 sequence is 13 residues long. Deletions cut 3 bases from V and 6 bases from J, with 11 bases between. The CDR3 here is CASSLAGRQTQYF. The CDR3 DNA reads as TGTGCCAGCAGTTTGGCAGGGAGGCAGACCCAGTACTTC.

This chain uses TRBV7-9 with TRBJ2-1; TRBD1 matches at 7 bases. V was pared by 1 base and J by 6 bases, with 6 bases of the junction left unmatched. CDR1 SEHNR and CDR2 FQNEAQ come from the germline V gene (reference sequence). This CDR3 region has 15 residues. CDR3: CASSLEQGPINEQFF. CDR3 coding DNA: TGTGCCAGCAGCTTAGAACAGGGGCCCATCAATGAGCAGTTCTTC. Full variable domain (rest looked up from reference TRBV7-9 and TRBJ2-1): DTGVSQNPRHKITKRGQNVTFRCDPISEHNRLYWYRQTLGQGPEFLTYFQNEAQLEKSRLLSDRFSAERPKGSFSTLEIQRTEQGDSAMYLCASSLEQGPINEQFFGPGTRLTVL.

The chain combines TRBV28 with TRBJ1-1; TRBD1 matches 8 bases. The ends lost 4 bases at V and 5 bases at J; junction bases unmatched: 6. Germline V gene lookup returns CDR1 MDHEN and CDR2 SYDVKM. The CDR3 has 14 amino acids. CDR3: CASSSDRGWTEAFF. CDR3 in DNA: TGTGCCAGCAGTTCCGACAGGGGATGGACTGAAGCTTTCTTT.

The chain joins TRBV27 to TRBJ1-5, with D possibly matching TRBD1 (5 bases). V was pared by 3 bases and J by 6 bases, with 9 bases between. The CDR3 is 13 residues long. Per the germline V gene, CDR1 is MNHEY and CDR2 is SMNVEV (reference sequence). The DNA of the CDR3 is TGTGCCAGCAGTTTGTGGGGGGGTCAGCCCCAGCATTTT. This codes for CASSLWGGQPQHF.

The rearrangement uses TRBV5-5 and TRBJ2-7; 8 bases map to TRBD1. J was trimmed by 2 bases and V by 3 bases; bases with no gene match: 4. This CDR3 spans 14 amino acids. Germline lookup yields CDR1 SGHKS and CDR2 YYEKEE (reference sequence). The CDR3 coding sequence is TGTGCCAGCAGCTCTAACAGGGGGGCCTACGAGCAGTACTTC. It codes for CASSSNRGAYEQYF.

The chain is built from TRBV4-3 and TRBJ1-2; 9 nucleotides align to TRBD1. V was pared by 1 base and J by 4 bases, with 7 bases of the junction left unmatched. The length of the CDR3 is 16 residues. Germline lookup yields CDR1 LGHNA and CDR2 YSLEER. Written as DNA, the CDR3 is TGCGCCAGCAGCCAAGTGGGGCGACAGGGGGGCTATGGCTACACCTTC. Its protein product is CASSQVGRQGGYGYTF.

The DNA for the CDR3 is TGTGCCAGCAGCTTAGGAGGGGGCGGGGAGACCCAGTACTTC. Translation: CASSLGGGGETQYF. This chain links TRBV11-2 with TRBJ2-5, with 7 bases that match TRBD1. Germline CDR1 SGHAT, CDR2 FQNNGV. V was pared by 1 base and J by 5 bases, with 4 bases of the junction left unmatched. The CDR3 covers 14 residues.

The chain links TRBV4-3 to TRBJ2-2; the D gene is possibly TRBD2 (5 bases). With 4 bases removed from V and 0 bases from J, the gap between germline ends came to 12 bases. This CDR3 has 16 residues. Germline V gene sequence: CDR1 LGHNA, CDR2 YSLEER. The CDR3 sequence is CASSLREGANTGELFF. The CDR3, as DNA: TGCGCCAGCAGCCTAAGAGAGGGAGCGAACACCGGGGAGCTGTTTTTT.

The chain carries TRBV7-3 and TRBJ2-3, with TRBD2 identical over 11 bases. V gave up 5 bases and J gave up 6 bases; unmatched junction bases: 7. The CDR3 length is 15 residues. Germline CDR1 is SGHTA and CDR2 is FQGTGA. For the CDR3, the DNA is TGTGCCAGCAGCATCTCTAGCGGGAGGTTCGATACGCAGTATTTT. Encoded protein: CASSISSGRFDTQYF. Filled out from reference TRBV7-3 and TRBJ2-3, the complete variable domain reads GAGVSQTPSNKVTEKGKYVELRCDPISGHTALYWYRQSLGQGPEFLIYFQGTGAADDSGLPNDRFFAVRPEGSVSTLKIQRTERGDSAVYLCASSISSGRFDTQYFGPGTRLTVL.

This chain uses TRBV20-1 with TRBJ1-2, with D possibly being TRBD1 (5 bases). The length of the CDR3 is 10 residues. V lost 6 bases and J 9 bases, leaving 11 bases between the germline ends. Per germline, CDR1 DFQATT and CDR2 SNEGSKA (reference sequence). The CDR3 DNA reads as TGCAGTGCCCCGACAGTTAGCTACACCTTC. The encoded protein is CSAPTVSYTF.

J is TRBJ2-7 and V is TRBV19, with D perhaps matching TRBD2 (6 bases). Trimming took 6 bases from V and 3 from J, leaving 18 bases between them. CDR3 size: 15 residues. CDR1 and CDR2 (germline): LNHDA, SQIVND (reference sequence). CDR3 protein: CASSRPGAYIYEQYF. The CDR3 DNA sequence: TGTGCCAGTAGCAGGCCGGGAGCCTACATCTACGAGCAGTACTTC.